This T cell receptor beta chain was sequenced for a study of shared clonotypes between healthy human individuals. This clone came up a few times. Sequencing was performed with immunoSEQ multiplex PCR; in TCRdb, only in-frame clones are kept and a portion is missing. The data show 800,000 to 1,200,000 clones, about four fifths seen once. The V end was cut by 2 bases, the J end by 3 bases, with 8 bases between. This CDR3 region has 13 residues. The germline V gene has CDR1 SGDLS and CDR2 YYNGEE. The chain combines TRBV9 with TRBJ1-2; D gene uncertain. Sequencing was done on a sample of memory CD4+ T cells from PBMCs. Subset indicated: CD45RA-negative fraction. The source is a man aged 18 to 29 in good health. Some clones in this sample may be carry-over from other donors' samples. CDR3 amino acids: CASSVGRDYGYTF. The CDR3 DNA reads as TGTGCCAGCAGCGTGGGGAGGGACTATGGCTACACCTTC.